Sequencing of this T cell receptor (beta chain) was carried out in a study of naive and memory T cell subsets. As for this clonotype: Compared with germline, one end of the junction differs, possibly owing to a read error.

The CDR3 runs to 16 residues. Germline CDR1 SGHRS, CDR2 YFSETQ. The beta constant-region primer was an equimolar mix of two oligonucleotides covering TRBC1 and TRBC2. Ligated cDNA was amplified by four rounds of PCR with nested alpha and beta constant-region primers and SP2. TCRdb reprocessed the UMI-ligation and nested PCR reads with MiXCR, giving one entry per CDR3 protein. The repertoire holds 150,000 or so distinct CDR3 sequences, with approximately 17% as singletons. The clonotype was recovered from a human donor in good health. Material for sequencing was naive CD4+ T cells from blood. The J gene is TRBJ2-1, the V gene TRBV5-1, with TRBD2 matching 7 bases. DNA of the CDR3: TGCGCCAGCAGCTTGAGGCCGGGAGGTTTTTACAATGAGCTGTTCTTC. Translating gives CASSLRPGGFYNELFF.